The 32 T cell receptor beta chains below were found in one sample sequenced in a study of human T cells and chemical hapten exposure. TCRdb redid the calling of the RACE reads with MiXCR, one entry per CDR3 protein. The sample lists about 97,000 distinct CDR3 sequences; about 28% were seen once. Time point denoted: patch test 3, about 24 weeks after DPC sensitization. The sample's treatment: therapeutic diphenylcyclopropenone sensitization with weekly scalp DPC. This specimen consisted of whole blood, obtained in connection with sensitization to the hapten diphenylcyclopropenone (DPC). Receptor source: a man in his forties with alopecia areata. Some clones in this sample may be carry-over from other donors' samples.

This clonotype was seen only a few times. The chain employs TRBV5-1 and TRBJ2-7; D uncertain. Trimming stripped 4 bases from V and 3 bases from J, with 14 bases between. This CDR3 comprises 14 residues. CDR1 SGHRS and CDR2 YFSETQ come from the germline V gene. The CDR3 spells CASSETGRIYEQYF. The CDR3, as DNA: TGCGCCAGCAGCGAAACGGGCAGGATCTACGAGCAGTACTTC.

This sequence joins TRBV19 and TRBJ1-1; D is perhaps TRBD1 (5 bases). There are 15 residues in the CDR3. V lost 8 bases and J lost 4, with 20 bases in between. Germline values: CDR1 LNHDA, CDR2 SQIVND (reference sequence). The CDR3 DNA reads as TGTGCCAGTGACCAGGGAATGTTAAGAACCACTGAAGCTTTCTTT. It codes for CASDQGMLRTTEAFF.

This clonotype was detected a few times. The V gene is TRBV28, the J gene TRBJ1-6, with D unresolved. V lost 2 bases to trimming and J lost 8 bases, with 19 bases between them. The CDR3 is 17 amino acids. Germline V gene sequence: CDR1 MDHEN, CDR2 SYDVKM. CDR3 nucleotides: TGTGCCAGCAGTTTAGCGGAGGCGAAGCGCTTGGATTCACCCCTCCACTTT. It is translated as CASSLAEAKRLDSPLHF.

This clonotype was detected only a few times. The CDR3 nucleotides read TGTGCCAGCAGTCTAGCTAGCGGGAGCTCCTACGAGCAGTACTTC. Encoded protein: CASSLASGSSYEQYF. J is TRBJ2-7 and V is TRBV7-8, with 10 bases fitting TRBD2. Germline CDR1 is SGHVS and CDR2 is FQNEAQ. The CDR3 runs 15 residues. V shed 6 bases, J shed 0 bases, and the junction held 5 bases outside the gene matches.

This clonotype was counted a few times. V usage is TRBV19 and J usage is TRBJ2-1; 8 bases agree with TRBD2. The V gene end was trimmed by 7 bases and the J gene end by 8 bases; junction bases not matched to a gene: 13. CDR3 length equals 15 residues. Germline V CDR1 and CDR2: LNHDA, SQIVND (reference sequence). CDR3 in DNA: TGTGCCAGTACGGCCGCGAGAAGCGGGAGCCATGAGCAGTTCTTC. As protein: CASTAARSGSHEQFF.

The rearrangement joins TRBV20-1 to TRBJ1-1; no clear D. The CDR3 is 14 amino acids. CDR1 is DFQATT, CDR2 SNEGSKA, per germline (reference sequence). Trimming took off 1 base at V and 0 bases at J, with 9 bases between the two ends. The CDR3 loop is CSARALLVNTEAFF. In DNA, the CDR3 is TGCAGTGCTAGAGCTCTGCTTGTGAACACTGAAGCTTTCTTT.

The chain joins TRBV20-1 to TRBJ2-3; possible D gene TRBD2, 5 bases. Germline CDR1 and CDR2: DFQATT and SNEGSKA (reference sequence). The CDR3 totals 12 residues. V was trimmed by 6 bases and J by 3 bases, leaving 10 bases between them. The CDR3 coding sequence is TGCAGTGCACCCACGGGGACAGATACGCAGTATTTT. This translates into CSAPTGTDTQYF.

In this sample, this clonotype turned up a few times. In nucleotides, the CDR3 is TGCAGTGTAGGAGGGGTAGGCAATCAGCCCCAGCATTTT. Its protein is CSVGGVGNQPQHF. The gene calls are TRBV20-1 and TRBJ1-5; D perhaps matches TRBD1 (5 bases). Trimming removed 7 bases from V and 2 bases from J, with 12 bases in between. Germline loops: CDR1 DFQATT, CDR2 SNEGSKA (reference sequence). The CDR3 runs to 13 residues.

This clonotype was recorded a few times. This chain uses TRBV7-2 with TRBJ2-3, with unresolved D. The CDR3 runs to 14 residues. Trimming pared 1 base from V and 2 bases from J, leaving 7 bases between. Germline values: CDR1 SGHTA, CDR2 FQGNSA. This chain's CDR3 is CASSLVPATDTQYF. CDR3 bases: TGTGCCAGCAGCTTAGTTCCAGCCACAGATACGCAGTATTTT. The variable domain in full, with the rest retrieved from reference TRBV7-2 and TRBJ2-3, is GAGVSQSPSNKVTEKGKDVELRCDPISGHTALYWYRQSLGQGLEFLIYFQGNSAPDKSGLPSDRFSAERTGGSVSTLTIQRTQQEDSAVYLCASSLVPATDTQYFGPGTRLTVL.

V gene TRBV5-4 combines with J gene TRBJ2-6; TRBD2 matches 8 bases. The ends lost 3 bases at V and 1 base at J; junction bases unmatched: 3. The CDR3 loop spans 16 amino acids. Germline V lookup: CDR1 SGHNT, CDR2 YYREEE (reference sequence). As DNA, the CDR3 is TGTGCCAGCAGCTCGGGGGGGTTATCTGGGGCCAACGTCCTGACTTTC. Its protein is CASSSGGLSGANVLTF.

This clonotype was found a few times. J is TRBJ2-1 and V is TRBV7-9, with 10 nucleotides matching TRBD2. CDR3 size: 15 residues. From germline, CDR1 is SEHNR and CDR2 FQNEAQ (reference sequence). The ends lost 3 bases at V and 7 bases at J; junction bases unmatched: 6. CDR3 bases: TGTGCCAGCAGCTTGGCAACTAGCGGGGTGAATGAGCAGTTCTTC. Protein sequence: CASSLATSGVNEQFF.

This chain connects TRBV2 to TRBJ1-5; a possible D gene is TRBD1 (6 bases). Germline-derived CDR1 and CDR2 are SNHLY and FYNNEI. The CDR3 is made up of 16 amino acids. Between the trimmed V and J ends, which lost 4 bases and 6 bases, there was a span of 19 bases. CDR3 nucleotides: TGTGCCAGCAGTGGACCAGCGGGGGCGAGAGCTCAGCCCCAGCATTTT. This sequence encodes CASSGPAGARAQPQHF.

The J gene is TRBJ2-3, the V gene TRBV7-2; 7 bases line up with TRBD2. The CDR3 extends over 16 amino acids. Unmatched junction bases numbered 7, after V lost 4 bases and J lost 0 bases. Germline CDR1 is SGHTA and CDR2 is FQGNSA. In DNA form, the CDR3 reads TGTGCCAGCAGCTCCGATAGCGGGCTAAGCACAGATACGCAGTATTTT. It codes for CASSSDSGLSTDTQYF.

The chain recombines TRBV7-9 with TRBJ2-1; D is unclear. V was cut by 5 bases and J by 8 bases, with 10 bases left in between. The V gene's germline CDR1 is SEHNR and CDR2 FQNEAQ (reference sequence). The CDR3 is 12 residues long. The CDR3 nucleotides read TGTGCCAGCAGCCCGGGTAGGGATGAGCAGTTCTTC. Translated, it gives CASSPGRDEQFF.

The chain recombines TRBV3-1 with TRBJ2-7; D is possibly TRBD1 (5 bases). With 1 base removed from V and 6 bases from J, the gap between germline ends came to 10 bases. In germline, CDR1 is LGHDT, CDR2 YNNKEL (reference sequence). The CDR3 sequence is 13 residues long. The CDR3: CASSQVQGVEQYF. CDR3 DNA: TGTGCCAGCAGCCAAGTTCAGGGCGTCGAGCAGTACTTC.

The rearrangement joins TRBV12-3 or TRBV12-4 to TRBJ2-3; 12 bases line up with TRBD2. The J segment lost 4 bases and the V segment lost 5 bases, leaving 7 bases of the junction unmatched. There are 16 residues in the CDR3. The CDR3 sequence: CASSPSTSGSPDTQYF. In nucleotides, the CDR3 is TGTGCCAGCAGTCCCTCGACTAGCGGGAGCCCAGATACGCAGTATTTT.

This chain links TRBV6-4 with TRBJ2-2, with 9 nucleotides matching TRBD1. The V gene end was trimmed by 4 bases and the J gene end by 4 bases; junction bases not matched to a gene: 1. Germline assignment: CDR1 MRHNA and CDR2 SNTAGT. CDR3 size: 14 residues. CDR3 coding DNA: TGTGCCAGCAGTGGGACAGGGGCCACCGGGGAGCTGTTTTTT. Encoded protein: CASSGTGATGELFF.

V and J are TRBV3-1 and TRBJ2-1, with 11 positions matching TRBD2. The germline V gene encodes CDR1 LGHDT and CDR2 YNNKEL (reference sequence). The CDR3 is 17 amino acids. Germline trimming cut 0 bases from V and 6 bases from J; bases unmatched to any gene: 7. For the CDR3, the DNA is TGTGCCAGCAGCCAAGACCCGGGACTAGCGGTTGCCAATGAGCAGTTCTTC. Translation: CASSQDPGLAVANEQFF.

The chain links TRBV6-5 to TRBJ1-1; no reliable D call. This CDR3 region has 15 residues. V lost 7 bases and J 4 bases, leaving 19 bases between the germline ends. CDR1 is MNHEY and CDR2 is SVGAGI in the germline V gene. Here the CDR3 reads CASNPVSGSGTEAFF. The CDR3 DNA sequence: TGTGCCAGCAACCCAGTCTCGGGGTCGGGCACTGAAGCTTTCTTT.

The rearrangement uses TRBV5-1 and TRBJ2-1; D remains unclear. This CDR3 has 14 amino acids. With 0 bases removed from V and 8 bases from J, the gap between germline ends came to 12 bases. The germline gives CDR1 SGHRS, CDR2 YFSETQ. This CDR3 reads CASSLEPGRDEQFF. CDR3 nucleotide sequence: TGCGCCAGCAGCTTGGAGCCAGGAAGGGATGAGCAGTTCTTC.

The rearrangement joins TRBV7-2 to TRBJ2-1; D uncertain. The CDR3 runs 13 residues. V lost 5 bases and J 4 bases, leaving 9 bases between the germline ends. Germline values: CDR1 SGHTA, CDR2 FQGNSA. CDR3 nucleotides: TGTGCCAGCAGCCTGGACCCGTACAATGAGCAGTTCTTC. Translating it yields CASSLDPYNEQFF.

This chain connects TRBV20-1 to TRBJ2-3; a possible D gene is TRBD1 (5 bases). CDR3 length equals 14 residues. Trimming took 3 bases from V and 0 from J, leaving 10 bases between them. CDR1 and CDR2 (germline): DFQATT, SNEGSKA (reference sequence). The CDR3 DNA reads TGCAGTGCTAGTGAGACAGTCAGCACAGATACGCAGTATTTT. As protein: CSASETVSTDTQYF.

This clonotype was picked up a small number of times. The chain couples TRBV5-5 to TRBJ2-1; D possibly uses TRBD1 or TRBD2 (5 bases each). This CDR3 is built from 15 residues. The V gene lost 2 bases and the J gene lost 5 bases, with 14 bases spanning the gap. From germline, CDR1 is SGHKS and CDR2 YYEKEE (reference sequence). The CDR3 region is CASSLGTITNNEQFF. The CDR3 DNA follows: TGTGCCAGCAGCTTAGGGACCATAACGAACAATGAGCAGTTCTTC.

This clonotype was counted a few times. CDR3 residues: CASSQGLMNTEAFF. The CDR3 DNA reads TGTGCCAGCAGCCAAGGACTGATGAACACTGAAGCTTTCTTT. The chain carries TRBV14 and TRBJ1-1; unclear D gene. Germline CDR1 and CDR2: SGHDN and FVKESK. This CDR3 comprises 14 residues. V was cut by 1 base and J by 0 bases, with 6 bases left in between.

The V and J genes are TRBV14 and TRBJ2-1; TRBD2 aligns across 8 bases. Germline trimming cut 4 bases from V and 6 bases from J; bases unmatched to any gene: 8. The germline gives CDR1 SGHDN, CDR2 FVKESK. The CDR3 spans 15 residues. This CDR3 reads CASSLTGTSPNEQFF. As DNA, the CDR3 is TGTGCCAGCAGCCTAACCGGGACTAGTCCCAATGAGCAGTTCTTC.

This clonotype was seen more than once but under ten times. The chain is built from TRBV5-1 and TRBJ2-1, with 7 bases that match TRBD2. The CDR3 has 14 residues. Germline V gene sequence: CDR1 SGHRS, CDR2 YFSETQ. The J segment lost 4 bases and the V segment lost 7 bases, leaving 8 bases of the junction unmatched. CDR3 coding DNA: TGCGCCAGCCGGGCGGGAGAGACGTACAATGAGCAGTTCTTC. Its protein is CASRAGETYNEQFF.

This clonotype was seen once. The V and J genes are TRBV6-6 and TRBJ1-3, with 9 bases aligning to TRBD1. Germline values: CDR1 MNHNY, CDR2 SVGAGI (reference sequence). The J segment lost 0 bases and the V segment lost 7 bases, leaving 16 bases of the junction unmatched. The CDR3 is made up of 19 amino acids. As DNA, the CDR3 is TGTGCCAGCAACCTTATGGACAGGGGCCTCTTCAGCTCTGGAAACACCATATATTTT. Amino acids: CASNLMDRGLFSSGNTIYF.

The rearrangement joins TRBV7-9 to TRBJ2-7, with 10 bases that match TRBD2. The CDR3 sequence is 19 residues long. CDR1 and CDR2 (germline): SEHNR, FQNEAQ (reference sequence). With V trimmed by 2 bases and J by 2 bases, 15 bases remained unmatched. CDR3 nucleotides: TGTGCCAGCAGCTTACACCCGGGACTAGCGTTTAATCGGACCTACGAGCAGTACTTC. Protein product: CASSLHPGLAFNRTYEQYF.

V and J are TRBV12-5 and TRBJ2-3; the match to TRBD2 covers 9 bases. The trim removed 8 bases at V and 4 bases at J, leaving 7 bases unmatched. In germline, CDR1 is LGHNT, CDR2 FRNRAP. The CDR3 is made up of 14 amino acids. The CDR3 here is CASSYSGSSDTQYF. CDR3 nucleotides: TGTGCTAGTTCGTATAGCGGGAGTTCAGATACGCAGTATTTT.

This chain links TRBV7-9 with TRBJ2-1, with TRBD2 matching over 10 bases. Per the germline V gene, CDR1 is SEHNR and CDR2 is FQNEAQ (reference sequence). This CDR3 spans 15 amino acids. V dropped 5 bases and J dropped 8; count of bases not matched to a gene: 9. CDR3 amino acids: CASSDGLAAQHEQFF. DNA of the CDR3: TGTGCCAGCAGCGACGGACTAGCGGCTCAACATGAGCAGTTCTTC.

The chain is built from TRBV5-1 and TRBJ2-5; 9 nucleotides align to TRBD1. Germline assignment: CDR1 SGHRS and CDR2 YFSETQ. V lost 4 bases to trimming and J lost 3 bases; unmatched junction nucleotides: 4. This CDR3 is 14 amino acids long. The CDR3 loop is CASSRTGAKETQYF. CDR3 DNA: TGCGCCAGCAGCAGGACAGGGGCCAAAGAGACCCAGTACTTC.

The CDR3 nucleotides read TGTGCCAGCCGGGGGGGGAACATTCAGTACTTC. Translated, it gives CASRGGNIQYF. V usage is TRBV28 and J usage is TRBJ2-4, with 8 bases lining up with TRBD2. Losses at the gene ends were 8 bases for V and 7 bases for J; bases not matched to a gene: 1. The CDR3 runs 11 residues. Germline V CDR1 and CDR2: MDHEN, SYDVKM. Combining the CDR3 with reference TRBV28 and TRBJ2-4 gives the whole variable domain DVKVTQSSRYLVKRTGEKVFLECVQDMDHENMFWYRQDPGLGLRLIYFSYDVKMKEKGDIPEGYSVSREKKERFSLILESASTNQTSMYLCASRGGNIQYFGAGTRLSVL.